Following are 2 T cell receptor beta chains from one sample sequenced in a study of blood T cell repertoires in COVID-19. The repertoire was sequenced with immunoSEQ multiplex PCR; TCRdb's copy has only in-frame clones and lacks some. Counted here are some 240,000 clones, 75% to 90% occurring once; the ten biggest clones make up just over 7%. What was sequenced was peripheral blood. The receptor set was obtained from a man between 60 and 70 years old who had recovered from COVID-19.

CDR3 residues: CASSLLVSGANVLTF. The CDR3 nucleotides read TGTGCCAGCAGTTTATTAGTATCTGGGGCCAACGTCCTGACTTTC. The rearrangement uses TRBV28 and TRBJ2-6; no clear D gene. From germline, CDR1 is MDHEN and CDR2 SYDVKM. V was trimmed by 1 base and J by 1 base, leaving 5 bases between them. This CDR3 contains 15 residues.

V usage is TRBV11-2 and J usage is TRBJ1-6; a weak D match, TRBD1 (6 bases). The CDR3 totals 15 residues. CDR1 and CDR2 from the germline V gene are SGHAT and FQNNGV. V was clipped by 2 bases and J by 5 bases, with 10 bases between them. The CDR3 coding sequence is TGTGCCAGCAGCTTAAATTCAGGGGATAATTCACCCCTCCACTTT. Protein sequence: CASSLNSGDNSPLHF.